This T cell receptor (beta chain) originates from a study of T cells in women clearing cervical HPV infection. As for the study in general: Women with histologically confirmed HPV16-related CIN3 or worse, 2 with invasive cancer, served as cases. HLA type stays a possible confounder, typing being limited. Study outcomes and limitations: TRBV6-7 relative abundance averaged about 0.11% in cases and under 0.2% in controls.

Comment on this clone: Antigen: not known. The read is 3 residues too short to cover the CDR3 end, so that end is filled in from the germline J gene.

CDR3 length: 16 residues. Unmatched junction bases numbered 4, after V lost 2 bases and J lost 1 base. Germline CDR1 and CDR2: DFQATT and SNEGSKA (reference sequence). Profiling relied on immunoSEQ multiplex PCR, and the TCRdb table lists in-frame clones only, not all of them. The record lists about 40,000 clones, of which the ten most abundant hold around 5.5%. The chain combines TRBV20-1 with TRBJ2-1, with 11 bases lining up with TRBD2. The sequence was collected from a woman between 18 and 75 years old with a cervical HPV16 infection that either progressed to CIN3+ or cleared (not recorded which). Sequencing used blood buffy coat. The CDR3 bases that were read are TGCAGTGCTAGAAGCCTAGCGGGAGGTTCCTACAATGAG. Protein sequence: CSARSLAGGSYNE. The complete CDR3 protein is CSARSLAGGSYNEQFF.